This T cell receptor beta chain stems from a study of blood T cell repertoires in COVID-19 (dated by TCRdb to about 2020). Background for the entire study: Collaborator samples came from the United States, Italy and Spain and covered acute and convalescent phases of COVID-19. The material from the prospective study consisted of cDNA or gDNA derived from T cells, B-cell-depleted T cells, or PBMCs. Subjects who had been exposed to COVID-19, were actively infected with it, or had recovered from it provided the deeply sampled blood TCRbeta repertoires that made up the dataset. A freely available public database, intended as a resource for researchers studying the immune response to SARS-CoV-2, is where the repertoires were released. Samples were obtained from the ongoing ImmuneRACE study (first 160 participants) and from 1,254 subjects provided by 6 global collaborators. A de-identified subject ID, COVID-19 status, age in years and sex were almost always included in the sample metadata. Where HLA class I and class II types were available, the types were taken from metadata supplied by the sample provider, not from assay-based typing. Broad study findings and their caveats: The amount of clinical and demographic metadata varied by source and participant and was provided uncurated.

Comments on this clone: The antigen it binds to is not known. Base qualities were left out, and no much larger clone turns up one base away.

In the prospective study, participants were about 18 to 95 years old, resided in 24 geographic areas of the United States, and were enrolled through a virtual design. Cohort assignment in the prospective study relied on participant-reported clinical history from a screening survey and a study questionnaire. Mobile phlebotomists in the prospective study collected whole blood, serum and a nasopharyngeal or oropharyngeal swab from every participant. Additional blood draws and questionnaires over an approximately two-month period could optionally be provided by prospective study participants. Before DNA extraction, blood samples from the prospective study were shipped at room temperature or frozen. At the junction V is shortened by 1 base and J by 4 bases; bases outside the gene matches: 3. The CDR3 runs 14 residues from the cysteine to the phenylalanine. CDR3 DNA only is kept here, 42 bases in frame from base 1. As encoded in the germline V gene (reference sequence), CDR1 is LGHDT while CDR2 is YNNKEL.

The immunoSEQ Assay, a bias-controlled multiplex PCR, was used to amplify TCRbeta CDR3 regions from genomic DNA. Per the source publication's procedure: The number of nucleated cells in each sample was estimated by amplification of reference gene primers within the assay. Sequence reads were collapsed and filtered to measure the absolute abundance of every unique TCRbeta CDR3 rearrangement. For each sample, productive Simpson clonality was calculated as the square root of Simpson's diversity index across productive rearrangements. TCRdb took this table from immuneACCESS and kept in-frame rearrangements with V and J called. Such tables lack part of the clones; where checked against another copy, unresolved V genes explain under half of the gap, and the rest is unexplained. The V and J calls and the clone size are those of that table, but D and trimming were determined from the DNA. This sample has roughly 240,000 clones in its table, and about 87% of those were observed once. 2.6% of the sample is taken by the ten largest.

The origin of this receptor is a young woman with acute COVID-19. Sequenced: PBMCs or T cells enriched from blood (not recorded which). Here the chain combines TRBV3-1 (or the pseudogene TRBV3-2) and TRBJ2-7; TRBD2 matches 8 bases in the middle. CDR3 loop: CASSQGLALYEQYF. The DNA sequence is given as TGTGCCAGCAGCCAAGGACTAGCGTTGTACGAGCAGTACTTC.